A single sample gave rise to the 25 T cell receptor beta chains below, sequenced in a study of T-cell reconstitution after alpha-beta-depleted transplantation in children. Unique molecular identifiers were used to barcode this TCRbeta library. TCRdb re-called the PCR reads with MiXCR, one entry per CDR3 protein. The sample comprises 600,000 to 800,000 distinct CDR3 sequences, around 13% of which are singletons, and 0.75% to 0.85% rests with the top ten. The sequencing used PBMCs, collected before TCRalphabeta/CD19-depleted stem cell transplant. The receptors come from a girl aged 2 to 9 with congenital amegakaryocytic thrombocytopenia, due to receive a stem cell transplant.

This clonotype was observed at least ten times. This chain links TRBV28 with TRBJ1-4; 8 bases line up with TRBD1. The CDR3 has 15 residues. With V trimmed by 5 bases and J by 7 bases, 9 bases remained unmatched. Looked up from germline, CDR1 is MDHEN and CDR2 is SYDVKM. CDR3 region: CASSHRQGFFEKLFF. The CDR3 bases are TGTGCCAGCAGTCATCGACAGGGGTTTTTTGAAAAACTGTTTTTT.

This clonotype has only a few counts. The rearrangement links TRBV6-5 to TRBJ2-1; no firm D call. Germline V gene lookup returns CDR1 MNHEY and CDR2 SVGAGI. The CDR3 covers 13 residues. With 2 bases removed from V and 10 bases from J, the gap between germline ends came to 12 bases. DNA of the CDR3: TGTGCCAGCAGTTACAAATCAGTTGGGGAGCAGTTCTTC. This translates into CASSYKSVGEQFF.

Many counts were recorded for this clonotype. The chain employs TRBV12-3 or TRBV12-4 and TRBJ2-7; D is uncertain. Trimming removed 4 bases from V and 8 bases from J, with 9 bases in between. There are 11 residues in the CDR3. DNA of the CDR3: TGTGCCAGCAGTTCGGCCACAAAGCAGTACTTC. This translates into CASSSATKQYF.

This clonotype appeared many times. This rearrangement joins TRBV7-3 to TRBJ1-6; TRBD1 is a possible D gene (5 bases). Germline loops: CDR1 SGHTA, CDR2 FQGTGA. V was trimmed by 4 bases and J by 5 bases, leaving 9 bases between them. The CDR3 sequence is 14 residues long. CDR3 protein: CASSWEGNNSPLHF. CDR3 nucleotide sequence: TGTGCCAGCAGCTGGGAGGGGAATAATTCACCCCTCCACTTT.

This clonotype showed up many times. V and J are TRBV12-3 or TRBV12-4 and TRBJ2-5; 8 positions agree with TRBD1. CDR3 length equals 14 residues. Trimming removed 6 bases from V and 3 bases from J; junction bases left unmatched: 6. The CDR3 bases are TGTGCCAGCAGGCCCAAGACAGGGGAAGAGACCCAGTACTTC. This sequence encodes CASRPKTGEETQYF.

This clonotype was counted ten times or more. This rearrangement joins TRBV20-1 to TRBJ2-4; 14 bases line up with TRBD2. The junction had 6 bases not matched to a gene; V was cut back by 2 bases and J by 9 bases. The germline gives CDR1 DFQATT, CDR2 SNEGSKA (reference sequence). The CDR3 covers 15 residues. CDR3 in amino acids: CSARLGTSGSLIQYF. CDR3 in DNA: TGCAGTGCTAGACTCGGGACTAGCGGGAGTCTCATTCAGTACTTC.

This clonotype was seen ten or more times. The V call is TRBV5-1, the J call TRBJ2-5; 10 nucleotides line up with TRBD2. This CDR3 is 15 amino acids long. The germline V gene encodes CDR1 SGHRS and CDR2 YFSETQ. Trimming cost V 0 bases and J 1 base; bases outside gene matches: 0. In DNA form, the CDR3 reads TGCGCCAGCAGCTTGGCTAGCGGGAGCCAAGAGACCCAGTACTTC. Amino acid sequence: CASSLASGSQETQYF. The complete variable domain, with remaining parts taken from reference TRBV5-1 and TRBJ2-5, reads KAGVTQTPRYLIKTRGQQVTLSCSPISGHRSVSWYQQTPGQGLQFLFEYFSETQRNKGNFPGRFSGRQFSNSRSEMNVSTLELGDSALYLCASSLASGSQETQYFGPGTRLLVL.

Ten or more counts support this clonotype. The chain uses TRBV20-1 and TRBJ1-5; D unclear. Germline-derived CDR1 and CDR2 are DFQATT and SNEGSKA (reference sequence). V dropped 1 base and J dropped 6 bases, with 7 bases sitting between them. This CDR3 is 12 amino acids long. CDR3 DNA sequence: TGCAGTGCTAGAGTATCAGGTCAGCCCCAGCATTTT. It yields the protein CSARVSGQPQHF.

This clonotype was picked up a small number of times. The J gene is TRBJ1-2, the V gene TRBV15; 9 nucleotides line up with TRBD1. CDR1 is LNHNV, CDR2 YYDKDF, per germline (reference sequence). V was pared by 6 bases and J by 8 bases, with 4 bases of the junction left unmatched. This CDR3 is 12 amino acids long. The CDR3 sequence: CATRRTGEGYTF. The DNA for the CDR3 is TGTGCCACCAGACGGACAGGGGAAGGCTACACCTTC.

This rearrangement joins TRBV27 to TRBJ1-5; D is unresolved. V dropped 5 bases and J dropped 4 bases, with 6 bases sitting between them. Germline assignment: CDR1 MNHEY and CDR2 SMNVEV (reference sequence). The CDR3 is made up of 12 amino acids. In nucleotides, the CDR3 is TGTGCCAGCAGTCGCCCGAATCAGCCCCAGCATTTT. The encoded protein is CASSRPNQPQHF.

This clonotype was seen many times. The rearrangement links TRBV5-1 to TRBJ2-2, with 7 bases lining up with TRBD2. The CDR3 totals 15 residues. Germline-derived CDR1 and CDR2 are SGHRS and YFSETQ. Losses at the gene ends were 4 bases for V and 4 bases for J; bases not matched to a gene: 7. The CDR3 DNA reads as TGCGCCAGCAGCCAAAGACTAGCTTCCACCGGGGAGCTGTTTTTT. This sequence encodes CASSQRLASTGELFF.

This clonotype occurred many times. This chain connects TRBV5-1 to TRBJ2-2, with D uncertain. CDR3 length: 17 amino acids. The V end was cut by 0 bases, the J end by 2 bases, with 14 bases between. CDR1 is SGHRS and CDR2 is YFSETQ in the germline V gene. The CDR3 bases are TGCGCCAGCAGCTTGGCCGGGCCCTACATCAACACCGGGGAGCTGTTTTTT. This sequence encodes CASSLAGPYINTGELFF.

This clonotype was seen a handful of times. As DNA, the CDR3 is TGTGCCAGCAGCCGAGGGACAGTTACCACAGATACGCAGTATTTT. Its translation: CASSRGTVTTDTQYF. The gene calls are TRBV7-8 and TRBJ2-3, with TRBD1 identical over 7 bases. V was clipped by 5 bases and J by 2 bases; unmatched bases: 7. CDR1 and CDR2 from the germline V gene are SGHVS and FQNEAQ. This CDR3 has 15 residues. Full variable domain (outside the CDR3, taken from reference TRBV7-8 and TRBJ2-3): GAGVSQSPRYKVAKRGQDVALRCDPISGHVSLFWYQQALGQGPEFLTYFQNEAQLDKSGLPSDRFFAERPEGSVSTLKIQRTQQEDSAVYLCASSRGTVTTDTQYFGPGTRLTVL.

Ten or more counts support this clonotype. The genes are TRBV27 and TRBJ1-5; possible D gene TRBD1, 6 bases. V lost 4 bases and J lost 4, with 8 bases in between. Germline values: CDR1 MNHEY, CDR2 SMNVEV (reference sequence). There are 13 residues in the CDR3. The CDR3 nucleotides are TGTGCCAGCAGTTGGGGGCCTAATCAGCCCCAGCATTTT. This codes for CASSWGPNQPQHF.

In its sample, this clonotype was seen many times. This chain links TRBV7-6 with TRBJ2-1, with 12 bases fitting TRBD2. The CDR3 extends over 17 amino acids. V was clipped by 5 bases and J by 5 bases; unmatched bases: 10. Per the germline V gene, CDR1 is SGHVS and CDR2 is FNYEAQ. In DNA form, the CDR3 reads TGTGCCAGCAGCCAAACTGTCCTAGCGGGGGGGGACAATGAGCAGTTCTTC. Translation gives CASSQTVLAGGDNEQFF.

The chain recombines TRBV29-1 with TRBJ2-3; tentatively, D is TRBD1 or TRBD2 (5 bases each). Germline V gene data show CDR1 as SQVTM and CDR2 as ANQGSEA. Trimming stripped 8 bases from V and 0 bases from J, with 15 bases between. This CDR3 comprises 14 residues. DNA of the CDR3: TGCAGCTCGAGGGACCGAGGCAGCACAGATACGCAGTATTTT. Translation: CSSRDRGSTDTQYF.

A few counts support this clonotype. V gene TRBV20-1 combines with J gene TRBJ2-7; D not resolved. The V end lost 3 bases, the J end lost 2 bases, and 11 bases lay between the germline ends. Looked up from germline, CDR1 is DFQATT and CDR2 is SNEGSKA (reference sequence). There are 13 residues in the CDR3. The CDR3 nucleotides read TGCAGTGCTAGGGGTCTAGACCCCTACGAGCAGTACTTC. Translated, it gives CSARGLDPYEQYF.

There are a few counts of this clonotype. The V gene is TRBV20-1, the J gene TRBJ2-7, with 9 bases lining up with TRBD2. Germline V gives CDR1 DFQATT, CDR2 SNEGSKA (reference sequence). V shed 7 bases and J 3 bases; nucleotides not matched to a gene: 4. The CDR3 has 12 residues. CDR3 DNA sequence: TGCAGTGGAATACTAGCGGGCTACGAGCAGTACTTC. Residues: CSGILAGYEQYF.

The J gene is TRBJ1-2, the V gene TRBV4-1, with D tentatively TRBD1 (6 bases). The CDR3 has 16 residues. V was cut by 4 bases and J by 2 bases, with 17 bases left in between. The germline V gene has CDR1 MGHRA and CDR2 YSYEKL. The CDR3 DNA follows: TGCGCCAGCAGCCTAAATAGTCGGACAGCAAACTATGGCTACACCTTC. Translated, it gives CASSLNSRTANYGYTF.

This chain links TRBV7-2 with TRBJ2-7; 7 bases align to TRBD2. This CDR3 comprises 16 residues. Germline CDR1 is SGHTA and CDR2 is FQGNSA. The trim removed 6 bases at V and 2 bases at J, leaving 13 bases unmatched. The CDR3 coding sequence is TGTGCCAGCAGTCGAACAGCGGGGTACTCTCCCTACGAGCAGTACTTC. This sequence encodes CASSRTAGYSPYEQYF.

This clonotype was seen many times. The chain is built from TRBV20-1 and TRBJ2-3; 7 positions agree with TRBD1. The V gene's germline CDR1 is DFQATT and CDR2 SNEGSKA (reference sequence). V was pared by 6 bases and J by 1 base, with 10 bases of the junction left unmatched. This CDR3 contains 15 residues. The CDR3, as DNA: TGCAGTGCCAGTGGGAGACAGGGAGGCACAGATACGCAGTATTTT. It is translated as CSASGRQGGTDTQYF.

At least ten counts were recorded for this clonotype. The rearrangement uses TRBV14 and TRBJ2-3; D gene unclear. The V gene's germline CDR1 is SGHDN and CDR2 FVKESK. V was cut by 4 bases and J by 5 bases, with 16 bases left in between. This CDR3 is built from 15 residues. The chain's CDR3 is CASSPLGRLGDTQYF. CDR3 bases: TGTGCCAGCAGCCCCCTCGGAAGGTTAGGAGATACGCAGTATTTT.

This clonotype showed up many times. The V and J genes are TRBV5-1 and TRBJ2-4, with D perhaps matching TRBD1 (5 bases). The CDR3 covers 13 residues. Germline values: CDR1 SGHRS, CDR2 YFSETQ. Trimming stripped 3 bases from V and 4 bases from J, with 8 bases between. The CDR3 loop is CASSSDTKNIQYF. CDR3 nucleotide sequence: TGCGCCAGCAGCTCGGACACGAAAAACATTCAGTACTTC.

This clonotype occurred many times. V usage is TRBV18 and J usage is TRBJ1-4, with D possibly matching TRBD1 (6 bases). V gave up 6 bases and J gave up 6 bases, with 11 bases separating them. Germline V gene data show CDR1 as KGHSH and CDR2 as LQKENI. The CDR3 length is 13 residues. DNA of the CDR3: TGTGCCAGCTCCCAGGCAGGGGATGAAAAACTGTTTTTT. As protein: CASSQAGDEKLFF.

V gene TRBV4-1 combines with J gene TRBJ2-1; maybe TRBD1 (6 bases). The length of the CDR3 is 17 residues. Trimming pared 3 bases from V and 2 bases from J, leaving 17 bases between. Germline V gene data show CDR1 as MGHRA and CDR2 as YSYEKL. CDR3 nucleotides: TGCGCCAGCAGCCATGAAAGGACAGCCAGCACCTACAATGAGCAGTTCTTC. It specifies CASSHERTASTYNEQFF.